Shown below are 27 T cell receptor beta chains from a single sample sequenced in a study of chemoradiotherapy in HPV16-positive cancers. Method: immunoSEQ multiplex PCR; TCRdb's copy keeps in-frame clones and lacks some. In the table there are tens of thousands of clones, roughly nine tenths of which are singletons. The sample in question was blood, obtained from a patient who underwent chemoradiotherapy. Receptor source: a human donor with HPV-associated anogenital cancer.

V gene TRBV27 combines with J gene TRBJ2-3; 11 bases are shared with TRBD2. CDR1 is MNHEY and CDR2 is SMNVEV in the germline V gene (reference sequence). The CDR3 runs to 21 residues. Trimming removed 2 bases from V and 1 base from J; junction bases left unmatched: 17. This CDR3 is CASSLRVPGALLAGGTDTQYF. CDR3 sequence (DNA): TGTGCCAGCAGTTTACGGGTTCCGGGGGCTTTACTAGCGGGGGGCACAGATACGCAGTATTTT.

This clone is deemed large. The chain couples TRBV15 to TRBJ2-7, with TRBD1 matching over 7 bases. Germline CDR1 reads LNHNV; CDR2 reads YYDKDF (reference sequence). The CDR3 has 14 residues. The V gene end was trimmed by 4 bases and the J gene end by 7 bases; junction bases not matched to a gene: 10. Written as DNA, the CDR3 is TGTGCCACCAGCATTGACAGGGAATCGGGAGAGCAGTACTTC. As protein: CATSIDRESGEQYF.

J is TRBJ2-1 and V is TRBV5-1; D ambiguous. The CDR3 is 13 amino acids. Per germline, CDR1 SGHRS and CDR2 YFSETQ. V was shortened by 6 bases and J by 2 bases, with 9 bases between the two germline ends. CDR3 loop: CASTSSTYNEQFF. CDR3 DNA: TGCGCCAGCACTTCTAGTACCTACAATGAGCAGTTCTTC.

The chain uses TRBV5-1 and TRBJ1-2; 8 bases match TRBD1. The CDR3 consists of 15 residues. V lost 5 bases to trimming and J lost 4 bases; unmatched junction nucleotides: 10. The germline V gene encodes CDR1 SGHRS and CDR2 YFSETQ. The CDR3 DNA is TGCGCCAGCAGGCCTACAGGGGGTGCCATCTATGGCTACACCTTC. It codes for CASRPTGGAIYGYTF.

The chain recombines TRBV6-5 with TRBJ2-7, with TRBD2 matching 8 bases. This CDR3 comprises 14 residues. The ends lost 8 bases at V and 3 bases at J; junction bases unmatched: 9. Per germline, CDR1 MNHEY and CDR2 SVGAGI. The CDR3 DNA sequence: TGTGCCAGCCAAAGGGCTAGCGGGTACTACGAGCAGTACTTC. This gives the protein CASQRASGYYEQYF.

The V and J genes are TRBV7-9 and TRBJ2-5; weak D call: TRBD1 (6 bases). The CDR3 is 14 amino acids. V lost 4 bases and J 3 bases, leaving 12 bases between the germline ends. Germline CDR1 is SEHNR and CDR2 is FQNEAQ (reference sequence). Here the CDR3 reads CASSYRDTEETQYF. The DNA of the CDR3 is TGTGCCAGCAGCTACCGGGACACAGAAGAGACCCAGTACTTC.

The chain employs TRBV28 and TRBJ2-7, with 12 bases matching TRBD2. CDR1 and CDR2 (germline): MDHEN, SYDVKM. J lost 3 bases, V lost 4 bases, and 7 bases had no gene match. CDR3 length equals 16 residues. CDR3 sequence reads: CASSSASTSGGYEQYF. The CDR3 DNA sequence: TGTGCCAGCAGTTCCGCCTCGACTAGCGGGGGCTACGAGCAGTACTTC.

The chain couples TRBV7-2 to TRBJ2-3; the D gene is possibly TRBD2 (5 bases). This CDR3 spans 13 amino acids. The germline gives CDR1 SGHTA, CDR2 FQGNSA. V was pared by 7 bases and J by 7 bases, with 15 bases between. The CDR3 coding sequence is TGTGCCAGCACGACCCAACGGGAAAATACGCAGTATTTT. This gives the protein CASTTQRENTQYF.

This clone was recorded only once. CDR3 nucleotides: TGTGCCAGCCCACTGGGTATAGGACAGGGGGCCGACAATGAGCAGTTCTTC. This codes for CASPLGIGQGADNEQFF. The chain combines TRBV7-9 with TRBJ2-1, with 11 bases aligning to TRBD1. Germline lookup yields CDR1 SEHNR and CDR2 FQNEAQ (reference sequence). The CDR3 spans 17 residues. V gave up 8 bases and J gave up 5 bases; unmatched junction bases: 14.

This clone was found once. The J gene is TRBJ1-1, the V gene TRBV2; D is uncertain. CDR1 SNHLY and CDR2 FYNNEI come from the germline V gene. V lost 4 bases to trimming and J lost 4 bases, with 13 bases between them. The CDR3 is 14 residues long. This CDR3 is CASSGLRTVTEAFF. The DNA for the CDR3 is TGTGCCAGCAGTGGTCTTAGGACCGTCACTGAAGCTTTCTTT.

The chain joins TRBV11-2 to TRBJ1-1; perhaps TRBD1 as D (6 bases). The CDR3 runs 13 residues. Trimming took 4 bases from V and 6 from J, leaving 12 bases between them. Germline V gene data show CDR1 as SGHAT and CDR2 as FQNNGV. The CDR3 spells CASSWTDSAEAFF. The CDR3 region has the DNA TGTGCCAGCAGCTGGACAGATAGCGCTGAAGCTTTCTTT.

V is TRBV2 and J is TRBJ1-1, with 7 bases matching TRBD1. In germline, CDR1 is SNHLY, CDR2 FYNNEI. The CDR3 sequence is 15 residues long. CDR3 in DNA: TGTGTGTCGGCAGGGGGGGACAGTGAGAACACTGAAGCTTTCTTT. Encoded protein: CVSAGGDSENTEAFF.

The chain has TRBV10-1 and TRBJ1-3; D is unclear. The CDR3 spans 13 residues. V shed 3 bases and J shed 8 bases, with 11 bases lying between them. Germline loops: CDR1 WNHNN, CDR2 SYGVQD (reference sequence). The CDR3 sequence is CASSEKPGDTIYF. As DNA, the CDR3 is TGCGCCAGCAGTGAAAAACCTGGGGACACCATATATTTT.

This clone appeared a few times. The CDR3 loop reads CASRPKAFF. CDR3 nucleotides: TGTGCCAGTAGGCCCAAAGCTTTCTTT. J is TRBJ1-1 and V is TRBV19; D is undetermined. The V end was cut by 6 bases, the J end by 9 bases, with 5 bases between. Germline V gene sequence: CDR1 LNHDA, CDR2 SQIVND (reference sequence). CDR3 size: 9 residues.

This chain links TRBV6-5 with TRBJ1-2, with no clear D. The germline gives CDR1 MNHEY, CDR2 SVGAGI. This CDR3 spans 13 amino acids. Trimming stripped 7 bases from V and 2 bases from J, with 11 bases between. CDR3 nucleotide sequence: TGTGCCAGCACCCCCGGACGGAACTATGGCTACACCTTC. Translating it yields CASTPGRNYGYTF.

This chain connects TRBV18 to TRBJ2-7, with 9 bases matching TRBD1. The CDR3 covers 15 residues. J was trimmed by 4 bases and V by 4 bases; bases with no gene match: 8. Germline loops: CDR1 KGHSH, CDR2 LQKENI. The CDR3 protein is CASSRVIGQGYEQYF. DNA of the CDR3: TGTGCCAGCTCACGGGTAATAGGACAGGGGTACGAGCAGTACTTC.

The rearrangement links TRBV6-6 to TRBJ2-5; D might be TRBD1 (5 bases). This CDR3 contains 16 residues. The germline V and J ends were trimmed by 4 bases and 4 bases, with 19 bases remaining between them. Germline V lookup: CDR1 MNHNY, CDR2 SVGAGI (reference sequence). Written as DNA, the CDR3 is TGTGCCAGCAGTTCTGGAGCGACAGAGGTGGCAGAGACCCAGTACTTC. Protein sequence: CASSSGATEVAETQYF.

The CDR3 region has the DNA TGTGCCAGCAGCTCTGGGCCGTATGAGCAGTTCTTC. Protein sequence: CASSSGPYEQFF. This chain uses TRBV7-9 with TRBJ2-1; D is unclear. The V end was cut by 4 bases, the J end by 8 bases, with 9 bases between. Germline V gives CDR1 SEHNR, CDR2 FQNEAQ (reference sequence). CDR3 length: 12 amino acids.

The CDR3 here is CASRPSDSYEQYF. The CDR3, as DNA: TGTGCCAGCAGACCCTCCGATTCCTACGAGCAGTACTTC. The rearrangement joins TRBV12-1 to TRBJ2-7. TRBV12-1 is deemed a pseudogene. There are 13 residues in the CDR3.

This chain's CDR3 is CSTRQGEETQYF. CDR3 nucleotide sequence: TGCAGCACACGACAGGGGGAAGAGACCCAGTACTTC. This rearrangement joins TRBV29-1 to TRBJ2-5; 9 bases are a match to TRBD1. Trimming took 8 bases from V and 3 from J; bases not matched to a gene: 4. CDR1 is SQVTM, CDR2 ANQGSEA, per germline. CDR3 size: 12 residues.

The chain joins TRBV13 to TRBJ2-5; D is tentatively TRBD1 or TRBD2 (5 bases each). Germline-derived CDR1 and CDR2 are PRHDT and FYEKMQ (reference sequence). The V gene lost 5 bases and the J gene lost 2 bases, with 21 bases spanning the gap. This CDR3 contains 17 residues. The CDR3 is CASSTTPGTGFQETQYF. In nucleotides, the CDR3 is TGTGCCAGCAGCACAACCCCCGGGACGGGATTTCAAGAGACCCAGTACTTC.

The CDR3 loop reads CASSQEFRGASYEQYF. CDR3 nucleotides: TGTGCCAGCAGCCAAGAGTTCCGCGGAGCCTCCTACGAGCAGTACTTC. The chain carries TRBV14 and TRBJ2-7; D ambiguous. This CDR3 region has 16 residues. Per germline, CDR1 SGHDN and CDR2 FVKESK. Trimming removed 0 bases from V and 0 bases from J, with 12 bases in between.

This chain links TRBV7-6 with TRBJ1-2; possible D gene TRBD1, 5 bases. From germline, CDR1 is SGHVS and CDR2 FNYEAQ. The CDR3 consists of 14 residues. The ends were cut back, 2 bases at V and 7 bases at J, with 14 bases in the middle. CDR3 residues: CASSLTQGSSGYTF. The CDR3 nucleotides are TGTGCCAGCAGCTTAACCCAGGGTTCGTCTGGCTACACCTTC. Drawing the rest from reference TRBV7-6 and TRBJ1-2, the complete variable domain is GAGVSQSPRYKVTKRGQDVALRCDPISGHVSLYWYRQALGQGPEFLTYFNYEAQQDKSGLPNDRFSAERPEGSISTLTIQRTEQRDSAMYRCASSLTQGSSGYTFGSGTRLTVV.

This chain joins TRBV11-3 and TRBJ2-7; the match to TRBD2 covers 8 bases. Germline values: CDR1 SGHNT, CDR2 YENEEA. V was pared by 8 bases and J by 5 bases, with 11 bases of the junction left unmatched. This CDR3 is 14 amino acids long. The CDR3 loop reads CASGVSGGGDEQYF. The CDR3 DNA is TGTGCCAGCGGGGTAAGCGGGGGTGGCGACGAGCAGTACTTC.

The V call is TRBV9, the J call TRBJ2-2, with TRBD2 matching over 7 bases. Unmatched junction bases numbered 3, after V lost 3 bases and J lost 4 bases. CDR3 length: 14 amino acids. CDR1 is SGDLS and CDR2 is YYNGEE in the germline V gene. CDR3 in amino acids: CASSGGGGTGELFF. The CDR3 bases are TGTGCCAGCAGCGGGGGGGGAGGCACCGGGGAGCTGTTTTTT.

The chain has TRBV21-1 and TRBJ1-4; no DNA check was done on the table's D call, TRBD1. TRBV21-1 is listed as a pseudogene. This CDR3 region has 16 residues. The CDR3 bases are TGTGCCAGCAGCTTCCGGGACAGGGATGCTAATGAAAAACTGTTTTTT. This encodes CASSFRDRDANEKLFF.

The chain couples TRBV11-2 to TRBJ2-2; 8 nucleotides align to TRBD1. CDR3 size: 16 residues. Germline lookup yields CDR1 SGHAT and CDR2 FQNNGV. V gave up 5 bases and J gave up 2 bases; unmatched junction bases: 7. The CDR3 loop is CASSRSQGVNTGELFF. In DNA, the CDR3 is TGTGCCAGCAGCCGCTCACAGGGGGTAAACACCGGGGAGCTGTTTTTT. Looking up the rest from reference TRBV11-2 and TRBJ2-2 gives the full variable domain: EAGVAQSPRYKIIEKRQSVAFWCNPISGHATLYWYQQILGQGPKLLIQFQNNGVVDDSQLPKDRFSAERLKGVDSTLKIQPAKLEDSAVYLCASSRSQGVNTGELFFGEGSRLTVL.